The 8 T cell receptor beta chains reported below all come from one sample, sequenced in a study of regulatory T cells in long-lasting Graves disease. Arm-PCR of CDR3 regions with iRepertoire HTBI primers generated TCR beta libraries. TCRdb reanalysed the multiplex PCR reads using MiXCR and keeps one entry per CDR3 protein. The sample carries more than 300,000 distinct CDR3 sequences, 10% to 15% recorded once. Time point indicated: newly diagnosed GD, antithyroid drugs for less than 3 months. PBMC-derived RNA was used for the TCR library. These data were likewise used in another study, on T cells in Graves' hyperthyroidism and ophthalmopathy.

Sequenced here: peripheral blood mononuclear cells (PBMCs), sampled at new diagnosis, from a patient treated with antithyroid drugs. These receptors were obtained from a woman younger than 30 with Graves disease.

This clonotype came up many times. The chain joins TRBV11-2 to TRBJ1-1; D is ambiguous. The V and J ends lost 1 base and 6 bases respectively, with 12 bases between them. The CDR3 contains 14 residues. Germline lookup yields CDR1 SGHAT and CDR2 FQNNGV. CDR3 sequence (DNA): TGTGCCAGCAGCTTAGTCGCAGGACCGGCTGAAGCTTTCTTT. As protein: CASSLVAGPAEAFF.

This clonotype was seen a few times. The germline gene is not matched at one end of the junction; a read error may be the cause. The CDR3 DNA reads as TGTGCCAGCAGTGAAATCGGACAGGTTTATGGCTACGCCTTC. This codes for CASSEIGQVYGYAF. The V and J genes are TRBV6-1 and TRBJ1-2; 7 bases fit TRBD1. Germline V lookup: CDR1 MNHNS, CDR2 SASEGT. The CDR3 runs 14 residues.

The table lists this clonotype with many counts. The rearrangement uses TRBV6-1 and TRBJ1-5, with D possibly TRBD1 on 5 matching bases. Germline CDR1 and CDR2: MNHNS and SASEGT. V was pared by 5 bases and J by 11 bases, with 16 bases between. The length of the CDR3 is 13 residues. The chain's CDR3 is CASSRQSARAQHF. The DNA of the CDR3 is TGTGCCAGCAGTCGACAGTCCGCGAGGGCCCAGCATTTT.

The chain has TRBV9 and TRBJ1-2, with D possibly TRBD1 on 5 matching bases. CDR3 length equals 18 residues. V dropped 4 bases and J dropped 1 base, with 23 bases sitting between them. Per germline, CDR1 SGDLS and CDR2 YYNGEE. CDR3 residues: CASSPLGAGTIRNYGYTF. In DNA, the CDR3 is TGTGCCAGCAGCCCCCTCGGGGCAGGGACGATTCGTAACTATGGCTACACCTTC.

Notes on this clonotype: This CDR3 is missing its conserved last phenylalanine or tryptophan, likely due to a read error. The V and J genes are TRBV6-1 and TRBJ1-5, with TRBD1 matching over 7 bases. The V and J ends lost 5 bases and 3 bases, in that order; junction bases with no gene match: 4. The CDR3 runs to 14 residues. Per germline, CDR1 MNHNS and CDR2 SASEGT. The CDR3 nucleotides read TGTGCCAGCAGTAAAACAGGGGTCAATCAGCCCCAGCATTAT. Protein: CASSKTGVNQPQHY.

At least ten counts were recorded for this clonotype. The chain recombines TRBV20-1 with TRBJ2-7, with TRBD2 matching 12 bases. This CDR3 has 15 residues. The V gene end was trimmed by 4 bases and the J gene end by 2 bases; junction bases not matched to a gene: 6. Germline assignment: CDR1 DFQATT and CDR2 SNEGSKA (reference sequence). In DNA, the CDR3 is TGCAGTGCTACCGGACTAGCGGGGCCTACCTACGAGCAGTACTTC. Translating gives CSATGLAGPTYEQYF.

This clonotype was recorded at least ten times. The genes are TRBV3-1 and TRBJ2-5, with D unresolved. CDR3 length: 16 amino acids. Trimming took off 4 bases at V and 2 bases at J, with 17 bases between the two ends. CDR1 is LGHDT, CDR2 YNNKEL, per germline (reference sequence). In DNA form, the CDR3 reads TGTGCCAGCAGCCCTAGGACCAGTTTCCTACAAGAGACCCAGTACTTC. Encoded protein: CASSPRTSFLQETQYF.

Ten or more counts support this clonotype. V is TRBV4-3 and J is TRBJ2-1; no clear D. The DNA end is a closer match to TRBJ2-3, so the J assignment may be wrong. In germline, CDR1 is LGHNA, CDR2 YSLEER. The CDR3 covers 12 residues. CDR3 in amino acids: CASSQELWTQYF. DNA for the CDR3: TGCGCCAGCAGCCAAGAGTTGTGGACGCAGTATTTT.